Listed below are T cell receptor beta chains from one sample, sequenced in a study of OX40 agonist ivuxolimab in advanced cancers. Method: immunoSEQ multiplex PCR; TCRdb's copy keeps in-frame clones and lacks some. The data hold roughly 48,000 clones, with approximately 90% observed a single time. The source material was CD4+ or CD8+ T cells sorted from blood, sampled in a trial of the OX40 agonist ivuxolimab. The source is an adult with an advanced solid tumor such as melanoma, head and neck, liver or kidney cancer. CDR3s leave out the opening cysteine and the closing phenylalanine or tryptophan. The D gene is left open where the match is weak. Some rows have no size entry. The others give once, few or many, or a class for an expanded clone.

d_gene: TRBD1; abundance: NA; v_gene: TRBV2; CDR3aa: ASSDGDRIETQY
d_gene: NA; abundance: NA; v_gene: TRBV9; CDR3aa: ASSSSGGIETQY
d_gene: NA; abundance: NA; v_gene: TRBV27; CDR3aa: ASSVAPGNTIY
d_gene: TRBD1; abundance: NA; v_gene: TRBV27; CDR3aa: ASSGNTGGHGYT
d_gene: TRBD2; abundance: NA; v_gene: TRBV9; CDR3aa: ASSEASSGGARGNEQF
d_gene: NA; abundance: NA; v_gene: TRBV7-9; CDR3aa: ASSPETSAVNTEAF
d_gene: TRBD2; abundance: NA; v_gene: TRBV28; CDR3aa: ASSLVAGGLYEQY
d_gene: TRBD1; abundance: NA; v_gene: TRBV7-6; CDR3aa: ASSSAETGKGANVLT
d_gene: NA; abundance: NA; v_gene: TRBV5-4; CDR3aa: ASSNGYESGDTQY
d_gene: TRBD1; abundance: NA; v_gene: TRBV6-6; CDR3aa: ASSYPRTGGTTEAF
d_gene: TRBD2; abundance: NA; v_gene: TRBV7-7; CDR3aa: ASSLTGGAGDTQY
d_gene: NA; abundance: NA; v_gene: TRBV4-1; CDR3aa: ASSQEPRPGTEAF
d_gene: TRBD2; abundance: NA; v_gene: TRBV11-3; CDR3aa: ASSLGSKRGGYYNEQF
d_gene: NA; abundance: once; v_gene: TRBV27; CDR3aa: ASSYLTRDGGNYGYT
d_gene: NA; abundance: once; v_gene: TRBV4-3; CDR3aa: ASQGGEPHTDTQY
d_gene: TRBD1; abundance: NA; v_gene: TRBV25-1; CDR3aa: ASSELARGGNTIY
d_gene: TRBD1; abundance: NA; v_gene: TRBV30; CDR3aa: AWRDRGLGEAF
d_gene: TRBD1; abundance: NA; v_gene: TRBV27; CDR3aa: ASSPGQGDYGYT
d_gene: NA; abundance: NA; v_gene: TRBV7-6; CDR3aa: ASSLARNTEAF
d_gene: NA; abundance: NA; v_gene: TRBV11-2; CDR3aa: ASSFLSDLH
d_gene: NA; abundance: few; v_gene: TRBV11-1; CDR3aa: ASSLGVNTEAF
d_gene: NA; abundance: NA; v_gene: TRBV4-1; CDR3aa: ASSPWDTYGYT
d_gene: TRBD1; abundance: NA; v_gene: TRBV7-8; CDR3aa: ASSAGQGGNIQY
d_gene: NA; abundance: many; v_gene: TRBV11-2; CDR3aa: ASSLGLVFAEAF
d_gene: TRBD1; abundance: NA; v_gene: TRBV2; CDR3aa: ASTSDRDSYEQY
d_gene: NA; abundance: NA; v_gene: TRBV11-2; CDR3aa: ASSLVIGDVGT
d_gene: NA; abundance: NA; v_gene: TRBV11-3; CDR3aa: ASRGRESDTQY
d_gene: NA; abundance: NA; v_gene: TRBV6-5; CDR3aa: ASMAGSGETQY
d_gene: TRBD1; abundance: NA; v_gene: TRBV6-1; CDR3aa: ASSDDRGAF
d_gene: NA; abundance: NA; v_gene: TRBV27; CDR3aa: ASNHGGVSSYEQY
d_gene: TRBD1; abundance: NA; v_gene: TRBV10-3; CDR3aa: AISEPDRETYNEQF
d_gene: NA; abundance: NA; v_gene: TRBV4-1; CDR3aa: ASSQDAGLVVYEQY
d_gene: NA; abundance: NA; v_gene: TRBV6-5; CDR3aa: ASSYGQGTYEQY
d_gene: TRBD1; abundance: once; v_gene: TRBV5-4; CDR3aa: ASSLSGGEKLF
d_gene: TRBD1; abundance: NA; v_gene: TRBV5-3; CDR3aa: ARSLTGKGNQPQH
d_gene: NA; abundance: NA; v_gene: TRBV2; CDR3aa: ASRGEGFRNQPQH
d_gene: TRBD2; abundance: NA; v_gene: TRBV2; CDR3aa: AHGGTGADTQY
d_gene: NA; abundance: NA; v_gene: TRBV6-4; CDR3aa: ASSDSFGETQY
d_gene: TRBD1; abundance: NA; v_gene: TRBV10-3; CDR3aa: ATGQAPDTQY
d_gene: NA; abundance: NA; v_gene: TRBV25-1; CDR3aa: ASSGLPTDTQY
d_gene: NA; abundance: NA; v_gene: TRBV5-6; CDR3aa: ASSLGTSSYGYT